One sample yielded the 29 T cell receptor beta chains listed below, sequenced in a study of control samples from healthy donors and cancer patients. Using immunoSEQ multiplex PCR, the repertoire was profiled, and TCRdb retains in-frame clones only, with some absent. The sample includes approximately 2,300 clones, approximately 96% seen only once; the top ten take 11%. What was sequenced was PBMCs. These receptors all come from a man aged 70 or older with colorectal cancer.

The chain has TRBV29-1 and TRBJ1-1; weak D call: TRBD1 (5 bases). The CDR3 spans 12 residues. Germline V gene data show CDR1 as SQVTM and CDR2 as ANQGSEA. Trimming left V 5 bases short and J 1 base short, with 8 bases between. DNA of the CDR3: TGCAGCGTTCAGGGTTGGAACACTGAAGCTTTCTTT. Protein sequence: CSVQGWNTEAFF.

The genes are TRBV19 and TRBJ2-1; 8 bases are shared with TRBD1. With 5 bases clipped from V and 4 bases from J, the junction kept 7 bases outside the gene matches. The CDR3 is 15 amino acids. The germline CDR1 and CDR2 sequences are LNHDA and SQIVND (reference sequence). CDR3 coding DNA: TGTGCCAGTAGTCGCATCGGGACAGGATACAATGAGCAGTTCTTC. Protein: CASSRIGTGYNEQFF.

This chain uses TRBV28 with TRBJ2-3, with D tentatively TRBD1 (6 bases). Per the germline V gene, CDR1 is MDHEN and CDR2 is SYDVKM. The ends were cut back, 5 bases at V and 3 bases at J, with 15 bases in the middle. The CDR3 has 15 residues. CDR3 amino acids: CASSATGRRTDTQYF. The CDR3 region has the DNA TGTGCCAGCAGTGCAACAGGGAGACGGACAGATACGCAGTATTTT.

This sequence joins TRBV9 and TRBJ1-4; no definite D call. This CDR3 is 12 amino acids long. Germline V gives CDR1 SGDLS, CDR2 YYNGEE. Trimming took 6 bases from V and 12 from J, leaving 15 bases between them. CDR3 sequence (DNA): TGTGCCAGCACCTCTCCAGGCTCCGAACTGTTTTTT. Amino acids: CASTSPGSELFF.

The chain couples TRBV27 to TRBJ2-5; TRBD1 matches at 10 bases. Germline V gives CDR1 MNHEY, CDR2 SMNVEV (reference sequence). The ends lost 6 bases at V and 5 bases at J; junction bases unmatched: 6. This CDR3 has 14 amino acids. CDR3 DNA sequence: TGTGCCAGCAGCCGGGACAGGGGTTGGGAGACCCAGTACTTC. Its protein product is CASSRDRGWETQYF.

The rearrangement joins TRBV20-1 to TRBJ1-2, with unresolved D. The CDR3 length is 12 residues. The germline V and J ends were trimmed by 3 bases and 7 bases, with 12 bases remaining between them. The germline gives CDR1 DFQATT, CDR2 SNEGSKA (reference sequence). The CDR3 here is CSASYGEGGYTF. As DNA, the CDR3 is TGCAGTGCTAGTTACGGTGAGGGTGGCTACACCTTC.

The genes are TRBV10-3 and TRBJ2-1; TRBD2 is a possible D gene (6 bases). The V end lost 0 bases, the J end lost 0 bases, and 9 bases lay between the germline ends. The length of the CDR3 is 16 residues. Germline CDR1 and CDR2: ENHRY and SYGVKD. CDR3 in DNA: TGTGCCATCAGTGAGTCGCCCGGGAGCTCCTACAATGAGCAGTTCTTC. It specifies CAISESPGSSYNEQFF.

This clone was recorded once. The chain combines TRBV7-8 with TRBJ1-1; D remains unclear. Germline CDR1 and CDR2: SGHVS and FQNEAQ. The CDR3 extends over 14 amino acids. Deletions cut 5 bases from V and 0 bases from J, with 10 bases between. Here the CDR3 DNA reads TGTGCCAGCAGCCGATGGGTCTTGAACACTGAAGCTTTCTTT. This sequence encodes CASSRWVLNTEAFF.

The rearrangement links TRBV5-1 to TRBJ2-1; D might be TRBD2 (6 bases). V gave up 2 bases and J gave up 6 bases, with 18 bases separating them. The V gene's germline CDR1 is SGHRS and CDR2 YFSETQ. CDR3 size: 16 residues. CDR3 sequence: CASSLGLSLGTNEQFF. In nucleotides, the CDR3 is TGCGCCAGCAGCTTAGGACTATCCTTAGGCACCAATGAGCAGTTCTTC. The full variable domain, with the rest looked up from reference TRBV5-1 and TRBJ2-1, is KAGVTQTPRYLIKTRGQQVTLSCSPISGHRSVSWYQQTPGQGLQFLFEYFSETQRNKGNFPGRFSGRQFSNSRSEMNVSTLELGDSALYLCASSLGLSLGTNEQFFGPGTRLTVL.

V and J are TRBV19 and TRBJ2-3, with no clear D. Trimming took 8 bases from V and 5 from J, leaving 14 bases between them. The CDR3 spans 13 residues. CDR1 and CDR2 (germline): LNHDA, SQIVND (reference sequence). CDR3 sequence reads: CASWSGWLDTQYF. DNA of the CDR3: TGTGCCAGTTGGAGTGGTTGGTTAGATACGCAGTATTTT.

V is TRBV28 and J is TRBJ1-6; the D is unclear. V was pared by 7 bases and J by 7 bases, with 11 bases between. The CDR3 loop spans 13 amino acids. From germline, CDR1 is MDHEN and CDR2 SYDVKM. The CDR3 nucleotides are TGTGCCAGCACCTTGGGTCGGAATTCACCCCTCCACTTT. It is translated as CASTLGRNSPLHF.

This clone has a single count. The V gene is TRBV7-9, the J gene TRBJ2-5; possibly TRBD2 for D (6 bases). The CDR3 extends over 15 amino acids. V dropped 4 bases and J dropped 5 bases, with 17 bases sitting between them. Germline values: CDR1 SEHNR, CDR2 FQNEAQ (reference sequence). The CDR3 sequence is CASSSEGAGLETQYF. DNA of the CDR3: TGTGCCAGCAGCTCAGAAGGAGCGGGCTTGGAGACCCAGTACTTC. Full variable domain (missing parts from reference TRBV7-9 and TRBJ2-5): DTGVSQNPRHKITKRGQNVTFRCDPISEHNRLYWYRQTLGQGPEFLTYFQNEAQLEKSRLLSDRFSAERPKGSFSTLEIQRTEQGDSAMYLCASSSEGAGLETQYFGPGTRLLVL.

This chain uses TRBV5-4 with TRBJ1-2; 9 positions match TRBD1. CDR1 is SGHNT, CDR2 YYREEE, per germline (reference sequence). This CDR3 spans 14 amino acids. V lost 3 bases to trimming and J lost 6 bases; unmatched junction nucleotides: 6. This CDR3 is CASSSTDRGHGYTF. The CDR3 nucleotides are TGTGCCAGCAGCTCAACGGACAGGGGCCATGGCTACACCTTC.

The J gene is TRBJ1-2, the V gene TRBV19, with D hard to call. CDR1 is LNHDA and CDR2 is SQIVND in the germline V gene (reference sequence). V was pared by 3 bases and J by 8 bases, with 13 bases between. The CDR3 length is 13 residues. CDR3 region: CASSMGKSGGYTF. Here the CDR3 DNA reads TGTGCCAGTAGTATGGGCAAGAGCGGAGGCTACACCTTC.

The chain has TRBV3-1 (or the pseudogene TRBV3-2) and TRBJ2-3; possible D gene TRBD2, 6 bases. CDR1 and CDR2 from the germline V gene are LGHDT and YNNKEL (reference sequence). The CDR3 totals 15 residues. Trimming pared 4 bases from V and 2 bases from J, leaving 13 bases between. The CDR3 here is CASSLHPGDTDTQYF. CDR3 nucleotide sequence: TGTGCCAGCAGCCTTCACCCGGGGGACACAGATACGCAGTATTTT.

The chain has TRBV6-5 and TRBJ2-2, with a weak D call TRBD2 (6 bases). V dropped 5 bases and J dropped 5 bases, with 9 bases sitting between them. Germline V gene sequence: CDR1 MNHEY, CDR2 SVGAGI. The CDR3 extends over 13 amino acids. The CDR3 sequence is CASSPSATGELFF. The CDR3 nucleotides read TGTGCCAGCAGTCCTAGCGCGACCGGGGAGCTGTTTTTT.

CDR3 sequence reads: CASSPQRGQGEKLFF. CDR3 DNA: TGTGCCAGCTCACCACAAAGGGGGCAGGGTGAAAAACTGTTTTTT. The chain employs TRBV18 and TRBJ1-4; 7 bases align to TRBD1. CDR3 length equals 15 residues. Losses at the gene ends were 1 base for V and 7 bases for J; bases not matched to a gene: 6. CDR1 and CDR2 from the germline V gene are KGHSH and LQKENI.

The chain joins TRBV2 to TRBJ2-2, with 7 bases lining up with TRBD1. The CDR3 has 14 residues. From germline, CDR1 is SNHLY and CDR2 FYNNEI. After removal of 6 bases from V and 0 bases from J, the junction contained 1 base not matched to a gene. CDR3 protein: CASRQGSNTGELFF. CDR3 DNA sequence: TGTGCCAGCAGACAGGGGTCGAACACCGGGGAGCTGTTTTTT.

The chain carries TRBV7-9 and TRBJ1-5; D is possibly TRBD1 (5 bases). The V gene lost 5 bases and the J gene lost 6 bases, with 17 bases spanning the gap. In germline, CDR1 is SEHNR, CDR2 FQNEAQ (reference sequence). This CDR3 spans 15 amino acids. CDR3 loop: CASSPGAPGGQPQHF. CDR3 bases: TGTGCCAGCAGCCCGGGCGCACCCGGGGGTCAGCCCCAGCATTTT.

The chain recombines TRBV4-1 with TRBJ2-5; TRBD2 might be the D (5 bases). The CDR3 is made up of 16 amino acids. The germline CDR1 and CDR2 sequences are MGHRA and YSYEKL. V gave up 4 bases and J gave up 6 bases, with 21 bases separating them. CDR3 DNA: TGCGCCAGCAGCCCGAAGATCCGGGATCCTAAAAAGACCCAGTACTTC. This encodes CASSPKIRDPKKTQYF.

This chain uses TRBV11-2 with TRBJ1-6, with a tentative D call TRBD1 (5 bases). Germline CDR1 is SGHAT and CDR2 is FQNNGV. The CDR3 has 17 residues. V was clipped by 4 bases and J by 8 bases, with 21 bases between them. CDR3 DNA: TGTGCCAGCAGCTCTCTGTCAGGGAGGAGGTGGGATTCACCCCTCCACTTT. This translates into CASSSLSGRRWDSPLHF.

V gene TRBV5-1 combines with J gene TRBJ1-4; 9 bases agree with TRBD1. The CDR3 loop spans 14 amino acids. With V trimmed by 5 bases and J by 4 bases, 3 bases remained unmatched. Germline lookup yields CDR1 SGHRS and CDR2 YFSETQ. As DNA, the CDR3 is TGCGCCAGCAGAGGGACAGGGCTTAATGAAAAACTGTTTTTT. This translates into CASRGTGLNEKLFF.

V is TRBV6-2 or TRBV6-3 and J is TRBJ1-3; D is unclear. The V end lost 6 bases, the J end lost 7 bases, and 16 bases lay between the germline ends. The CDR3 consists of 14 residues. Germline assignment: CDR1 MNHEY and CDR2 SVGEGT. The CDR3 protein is CASSQDPTTNTIYF. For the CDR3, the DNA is TGTGCCAGCAGCCAGGACCCCACCACGAACACCATATATTTT.

The CDR3 is CASSGQDNQPQHF. The CDR3 DNA reads TGTGCCAGCAGTGGACAAGATAATCAGCCCCAGCATTTT. The V call is TRBV2, the J call TRBJ1-5; D unresolved. This CDR3 has 13 residues. CDR1 and CDR2 from the germline V gene are SNHLY and FYNNEI. V was clipped by 4 bases and J by 4 bases, with 8 bases between them.

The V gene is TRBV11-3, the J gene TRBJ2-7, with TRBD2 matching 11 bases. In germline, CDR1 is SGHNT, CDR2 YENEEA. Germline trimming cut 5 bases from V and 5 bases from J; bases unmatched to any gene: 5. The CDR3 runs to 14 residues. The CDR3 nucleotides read TGTGCCAGCAGCCCGGGACTAGCGGTTAACGAGCAGTACTTC. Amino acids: CASSPGLAVNEQYF.

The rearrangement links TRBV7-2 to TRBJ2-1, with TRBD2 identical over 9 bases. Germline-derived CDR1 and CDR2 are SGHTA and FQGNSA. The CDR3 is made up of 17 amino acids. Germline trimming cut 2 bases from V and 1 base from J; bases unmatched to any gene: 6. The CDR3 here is CASSLIWGLASYNEQFF. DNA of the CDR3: TGTGCCAGCAGCTTAATATGGGGACTAGCTTCCTACAATGAGCAGTTCTTC.

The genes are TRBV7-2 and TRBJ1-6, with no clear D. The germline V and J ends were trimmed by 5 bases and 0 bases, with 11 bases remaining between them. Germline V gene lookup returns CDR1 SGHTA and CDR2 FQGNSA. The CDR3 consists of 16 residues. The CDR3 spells CASSKTASSYNSPLHF. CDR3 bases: TGTGCCAGCAGCAAGACGGCTAGCTCCTATAATTCACCCCTCCACTTT.

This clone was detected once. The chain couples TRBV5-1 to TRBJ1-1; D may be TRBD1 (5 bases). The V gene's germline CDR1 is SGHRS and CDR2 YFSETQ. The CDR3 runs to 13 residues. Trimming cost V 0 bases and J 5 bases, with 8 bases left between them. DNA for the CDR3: TGCGCCAGCAGCTTGGCAGGGAGGACTGAAGCTTTCTTT. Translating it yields CASSLAGRTEAFF.

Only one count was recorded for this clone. This CDR3 reads CASSSQGVRQETQYF. CDR3 DNA: TGTGCCAGCAGCTCGCAGGGAGTTCGGCAAGAGACCCAGTACTTC. This chain links TRBV9 with TRBJ2-5; perhaps D is TRBD1 or TRBD2 (5 bases each). CDR1 and CDR2 from the germline V gene are SGDLS and YYNGEE. V lost 4 bases and J 2 bases, leaving 15 bases between the germline ends. The CDR3 has 15 amino acids.